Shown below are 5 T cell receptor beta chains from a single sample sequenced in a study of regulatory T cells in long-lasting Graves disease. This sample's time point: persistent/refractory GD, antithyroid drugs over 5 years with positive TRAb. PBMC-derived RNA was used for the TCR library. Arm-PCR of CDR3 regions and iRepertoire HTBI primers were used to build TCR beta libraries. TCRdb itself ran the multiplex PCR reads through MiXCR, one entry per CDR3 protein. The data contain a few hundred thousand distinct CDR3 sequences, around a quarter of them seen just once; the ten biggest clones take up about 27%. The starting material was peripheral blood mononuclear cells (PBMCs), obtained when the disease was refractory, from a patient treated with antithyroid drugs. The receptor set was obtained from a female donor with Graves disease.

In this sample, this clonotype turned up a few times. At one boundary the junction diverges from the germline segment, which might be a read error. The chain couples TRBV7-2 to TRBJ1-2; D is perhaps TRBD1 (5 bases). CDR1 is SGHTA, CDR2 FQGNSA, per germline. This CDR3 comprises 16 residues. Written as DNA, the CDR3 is TGCGCCAGCAGCCAAGTGGCAGGGTGGTCGACAGATGGCTACACCTTC. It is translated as CASSQVAGWSTDGYTF.

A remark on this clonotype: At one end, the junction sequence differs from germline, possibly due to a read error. CDR3 in DNA: TGTGCCAGCAACAGGGACCAGGAGACCCAGTACTTC. This encodes CASNRDQETQYF. The chain carries TRBV28 and TRBJ2-5, with a tentative D call TRBD1 (6 bases). The V gene's germline CDR1 is MDHEN and CDR2 SYDVKM. The CDR3 length is 12 residues.

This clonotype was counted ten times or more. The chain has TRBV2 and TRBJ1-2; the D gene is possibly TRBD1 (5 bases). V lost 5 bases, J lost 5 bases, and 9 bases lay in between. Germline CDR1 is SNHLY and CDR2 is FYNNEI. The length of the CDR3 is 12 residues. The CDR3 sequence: CASSWDRYGYTF. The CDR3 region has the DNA TGTGCCAGCAGTTGGGACCGGTATGGCTACACCTTC. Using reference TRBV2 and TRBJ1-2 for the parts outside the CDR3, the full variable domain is EPEVTQTPSHQVTQMGQEVILRCVPISNHLYFYWYRQILGQKVEFLVSFYNNEISEKSEIFDDQFSVERPDGSNFTLKIRSTKLEDSAMYFCASSWDRYGYTFGSGTRLTVV.

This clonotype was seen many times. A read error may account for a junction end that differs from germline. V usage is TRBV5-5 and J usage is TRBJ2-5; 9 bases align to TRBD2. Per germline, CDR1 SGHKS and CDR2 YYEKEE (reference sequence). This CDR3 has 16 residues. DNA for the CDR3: TGTGCCGGAGCAAAGGCGGGAGGGGGAATTCAAGGGACCCAGTACTTC. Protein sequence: CAGAKAGGGIQGTQYF.

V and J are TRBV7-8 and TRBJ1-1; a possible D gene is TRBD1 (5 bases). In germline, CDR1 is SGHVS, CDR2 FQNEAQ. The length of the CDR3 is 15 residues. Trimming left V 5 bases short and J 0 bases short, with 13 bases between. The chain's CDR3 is CASSQVGRVNTEAFF. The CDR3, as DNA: TGTGCCAGCAGCCAAGTGGGGCGAGTGAACACTGAAGCTTTCTTT.